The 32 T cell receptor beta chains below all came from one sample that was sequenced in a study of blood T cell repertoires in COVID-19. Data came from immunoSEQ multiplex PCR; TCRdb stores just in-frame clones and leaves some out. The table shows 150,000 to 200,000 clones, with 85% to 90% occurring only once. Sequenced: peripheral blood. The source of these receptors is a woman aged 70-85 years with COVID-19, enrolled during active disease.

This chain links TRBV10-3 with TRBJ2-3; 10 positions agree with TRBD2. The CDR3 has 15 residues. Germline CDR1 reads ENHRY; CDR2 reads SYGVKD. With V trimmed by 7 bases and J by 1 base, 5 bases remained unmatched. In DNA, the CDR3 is TGTGCCATCAACCGTGGACTAGCGGGCACAGATACGCAGTATTTT. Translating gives CAINRGLAGTDTQYF.

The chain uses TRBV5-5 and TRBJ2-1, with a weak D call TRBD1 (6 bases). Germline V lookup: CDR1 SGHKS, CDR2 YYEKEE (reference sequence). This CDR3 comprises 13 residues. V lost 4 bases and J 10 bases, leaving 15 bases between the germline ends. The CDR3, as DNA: TGTGCCAGCAGCAGATTGGGGGCGCAGGAGCAGTTCTTC. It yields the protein CASSRLGAQEQFF.

CDR3 protein: CASSSTRDPGRQYF. The CDR3 coding sequence is TGTGCCAGCAGCTCAACGCGGGACCCAGGCAGGCAGTACTTC. This chain uses TRBV27 with TRBJ2-7, with D maybe TRBD2 (6 bases). V lost 6 bases and J lost 9, with 21 bases in between. CDR3 length equals 14 residues. Germline V gene lookup returns CDR1 MNHEY and CDR2 SMNVEV (reference sequence).

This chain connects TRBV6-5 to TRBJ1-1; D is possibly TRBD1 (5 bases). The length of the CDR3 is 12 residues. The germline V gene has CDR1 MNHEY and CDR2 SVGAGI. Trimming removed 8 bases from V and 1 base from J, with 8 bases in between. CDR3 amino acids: CASLGQNTEAFF. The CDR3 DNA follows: TGTGCCAGCCTAGGACAGAACACTGAAGCTTTCTTT.

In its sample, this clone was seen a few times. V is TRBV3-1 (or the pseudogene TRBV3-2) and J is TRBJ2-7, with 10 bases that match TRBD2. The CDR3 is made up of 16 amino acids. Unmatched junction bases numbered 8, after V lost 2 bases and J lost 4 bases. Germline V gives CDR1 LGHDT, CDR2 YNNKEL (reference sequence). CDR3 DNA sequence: TGTGCCAGCAGCCAACGTACTAGCGGGAAGGTTTACGAGCAGTACTTC. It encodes CASSQRTSGKVYEQYF.

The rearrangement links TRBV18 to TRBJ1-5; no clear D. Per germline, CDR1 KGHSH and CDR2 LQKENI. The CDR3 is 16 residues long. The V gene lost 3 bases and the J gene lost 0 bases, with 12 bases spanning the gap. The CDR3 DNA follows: TGTGCCAGCTCACCGAGCGGGGTATATAGCAATCAGCCCCAGCATTTT. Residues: CASSPSGVYSNQPQHF.

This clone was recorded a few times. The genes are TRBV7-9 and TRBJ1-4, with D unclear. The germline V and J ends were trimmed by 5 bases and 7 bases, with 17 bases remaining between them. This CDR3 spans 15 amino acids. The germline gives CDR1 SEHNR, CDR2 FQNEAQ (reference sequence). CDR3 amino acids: CASSPGRAGSEKLFF. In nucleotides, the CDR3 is TGTGCCAGCAGCCCCGGGAGAGCGGGGAGTGAAAAACTGTTTTTT.

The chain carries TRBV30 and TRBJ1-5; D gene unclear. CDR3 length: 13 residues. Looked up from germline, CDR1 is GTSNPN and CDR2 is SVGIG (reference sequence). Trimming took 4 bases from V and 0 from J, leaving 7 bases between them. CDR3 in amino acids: CAWTGNSNQPQHF. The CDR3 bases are TGTGCCTGGACAGGAAATAGCAATCAGCCCCAGCATTTT.

CDR3 in amino acids: CASSGEADYNSPLHF. The CDR3, as DNA: TGTGCCAGCAGCGGTGAGGCGGATTATAATTCACCCCTCCACTTT. V and J are TRBV6-4 and TRBJ1-6; D uncertain. Germline V gene sequence: CDR1 MRHNA, CDR2 SNTAGT. The ends were cut back, 6 bases at V and 4 bases at J, with 13 bases in the middle. This CDR3 spans 15 amino acids.

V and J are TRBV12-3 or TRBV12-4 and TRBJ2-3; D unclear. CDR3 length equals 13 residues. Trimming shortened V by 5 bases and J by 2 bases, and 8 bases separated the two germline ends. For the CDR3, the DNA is TGTGCCAGCAGTCTAACCTTCACAGATACGCAGTATTTT. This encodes CASSLTFTDTQYF.

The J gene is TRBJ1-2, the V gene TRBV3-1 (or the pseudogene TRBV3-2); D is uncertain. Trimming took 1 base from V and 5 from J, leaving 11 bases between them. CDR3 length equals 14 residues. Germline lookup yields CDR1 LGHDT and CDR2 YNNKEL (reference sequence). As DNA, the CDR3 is TGTGCCAGCAGCCAAGTCGGCGGCGAGTATGGCTACACCTTC. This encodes CASSQVGGEYGYTF.

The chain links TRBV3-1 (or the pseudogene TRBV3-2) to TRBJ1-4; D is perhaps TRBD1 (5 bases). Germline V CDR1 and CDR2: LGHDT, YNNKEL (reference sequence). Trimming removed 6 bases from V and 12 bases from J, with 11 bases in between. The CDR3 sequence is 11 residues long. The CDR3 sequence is CASSFGGELFF. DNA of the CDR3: TGTGCCAGCAGTTTTGGAGGGGAACTGTTTTTT.

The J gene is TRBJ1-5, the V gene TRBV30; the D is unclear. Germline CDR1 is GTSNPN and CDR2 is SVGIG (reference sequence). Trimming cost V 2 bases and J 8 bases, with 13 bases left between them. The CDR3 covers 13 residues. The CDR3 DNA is TGTGCCTGGAGTCTTAGGACGGAGGAGCCCCAGCATTTT. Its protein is CAWSLRTEEPQHF.

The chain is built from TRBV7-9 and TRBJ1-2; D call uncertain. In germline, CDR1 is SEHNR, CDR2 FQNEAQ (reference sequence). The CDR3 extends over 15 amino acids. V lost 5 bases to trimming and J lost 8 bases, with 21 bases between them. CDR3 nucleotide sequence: TGTGCCAGCAGCCCCTCCTGGCGGAGTCTATCCGGCTACACCTTC. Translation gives CASSPSWRSLSGYTF. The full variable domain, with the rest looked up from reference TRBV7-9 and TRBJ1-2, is DTGVSQNPRHKITKRGQNVTFRCDPISEHNRLYWYRQTLGQGPEFLTYFQNEAQLEKSRLLSDRFSAERPKGSFSTLEIQRTEQGDSAMYLCASSPSWRSLSGYTFGSGTRLTVV.

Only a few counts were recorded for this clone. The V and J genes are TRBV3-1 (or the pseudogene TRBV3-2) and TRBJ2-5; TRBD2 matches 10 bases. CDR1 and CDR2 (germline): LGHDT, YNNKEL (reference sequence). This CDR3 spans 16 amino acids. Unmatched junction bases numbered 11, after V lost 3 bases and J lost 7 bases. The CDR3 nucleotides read TGTGCCAGCAGCCAGTTACTAGCGGGACGGGGCGGGACCCAGTACTTC. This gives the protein CASSQLLAGRGGTQYF.

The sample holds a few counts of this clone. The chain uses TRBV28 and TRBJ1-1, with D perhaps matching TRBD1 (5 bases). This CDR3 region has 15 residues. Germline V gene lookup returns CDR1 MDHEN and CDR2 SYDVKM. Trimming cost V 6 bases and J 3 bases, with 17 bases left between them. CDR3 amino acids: CASSPWGRADTEAFF. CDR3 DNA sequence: TGTGCCAGCAGCCCCTGGGGCCGGGCGGACACTGAAGCTTTCTTT.

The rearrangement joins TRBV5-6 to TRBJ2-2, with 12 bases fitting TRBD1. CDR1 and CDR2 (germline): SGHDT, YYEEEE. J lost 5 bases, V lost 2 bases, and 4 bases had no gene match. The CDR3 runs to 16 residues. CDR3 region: CASSFTGQGATGELFF. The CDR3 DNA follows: TGTGCCAGCAGCTTCACGGGACAGGGGGCGACCGGGGAGCTGTTTTTT.

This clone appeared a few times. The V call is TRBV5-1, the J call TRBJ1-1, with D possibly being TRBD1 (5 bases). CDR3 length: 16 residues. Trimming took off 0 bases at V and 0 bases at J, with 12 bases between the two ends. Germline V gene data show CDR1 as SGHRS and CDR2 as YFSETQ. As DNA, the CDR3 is TGCGCCAGCAGCTTGGGACAGAACCTTATGAACACTGAAGCTTTCTTT. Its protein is CASSLGQNLMNTEAFF.

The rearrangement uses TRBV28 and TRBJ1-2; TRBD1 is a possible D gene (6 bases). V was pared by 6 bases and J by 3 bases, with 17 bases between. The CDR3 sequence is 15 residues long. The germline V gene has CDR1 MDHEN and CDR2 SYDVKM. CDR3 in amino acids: CASSYKTGADYGYTF. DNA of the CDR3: TGTGCCAGCAGCTATAAGACAGGCGCGGACTATGGCTACACCTTC.

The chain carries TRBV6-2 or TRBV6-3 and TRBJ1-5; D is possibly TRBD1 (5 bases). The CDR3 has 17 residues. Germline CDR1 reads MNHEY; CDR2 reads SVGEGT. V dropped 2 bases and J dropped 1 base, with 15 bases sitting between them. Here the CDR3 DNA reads TGTGCCAGCAGTTACCCACCCGACAGTTGGAGCAATCAGCCCCAGCATTTT. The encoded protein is CASSYPPDSWSNQPQHF.

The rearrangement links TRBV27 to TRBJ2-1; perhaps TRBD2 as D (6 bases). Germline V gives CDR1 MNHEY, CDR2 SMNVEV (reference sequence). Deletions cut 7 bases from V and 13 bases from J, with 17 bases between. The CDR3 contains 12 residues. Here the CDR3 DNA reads TGTGCCAGCACCGACGGGAGTAGGGGACAGTTCTTC. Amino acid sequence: CASTDGSRGQFF.

This CDR3 reads CASSYSMRAVNYGYTF. The CDR3 bases are TGTGCCAGCAGTTACTCGATGAGGGCCGTTAACTATGGCTACACCTTC. This sequence joins TRBV6-2 or TRBV6-3 and TRBJ1-2; the D is unclear. The V end was cut by 0 bases, the J end by 1 base, with 12 bases between. The length of the CDR3 is 16 residues. The germline V gene encodes CDR1 MNHEY and CDR2 SVGEGT.

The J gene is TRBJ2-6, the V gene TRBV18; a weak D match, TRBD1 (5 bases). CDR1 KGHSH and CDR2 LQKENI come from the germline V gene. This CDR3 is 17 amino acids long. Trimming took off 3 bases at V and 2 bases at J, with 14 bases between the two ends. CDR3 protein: CASSPQGESAGANVLTF. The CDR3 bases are TGTGCCAGCTCACCCCAAGGGGAAAGTGCTGGGGCCAACGTCCTGACTTTC.

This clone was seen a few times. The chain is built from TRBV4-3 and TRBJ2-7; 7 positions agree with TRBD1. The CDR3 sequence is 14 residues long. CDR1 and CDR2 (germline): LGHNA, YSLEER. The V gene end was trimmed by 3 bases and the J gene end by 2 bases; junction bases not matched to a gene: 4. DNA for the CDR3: TGCGCCAGCAGCCAGGACAGGAGCGCCTACGAGCAGTACTTC. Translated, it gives CASSQDRSAYEQYF.

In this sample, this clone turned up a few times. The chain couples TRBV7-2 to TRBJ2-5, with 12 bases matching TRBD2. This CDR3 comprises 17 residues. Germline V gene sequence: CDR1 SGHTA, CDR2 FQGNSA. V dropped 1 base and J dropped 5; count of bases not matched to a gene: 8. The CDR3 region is CASSLGTSGDLKETQYF. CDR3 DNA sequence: TGTGCCAGCAGCTTAGGGACTAGCGGGGATTTAAAGGAGACCCAGTACTTC.

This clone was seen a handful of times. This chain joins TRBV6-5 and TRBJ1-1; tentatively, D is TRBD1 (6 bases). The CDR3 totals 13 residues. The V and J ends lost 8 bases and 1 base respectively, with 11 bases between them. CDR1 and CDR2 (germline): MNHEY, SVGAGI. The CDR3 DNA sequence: TGTGCCAGCTCTGGACAGAGGAACACTGAAGCTTTCTTT. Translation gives CASSGQRNTEAFF.

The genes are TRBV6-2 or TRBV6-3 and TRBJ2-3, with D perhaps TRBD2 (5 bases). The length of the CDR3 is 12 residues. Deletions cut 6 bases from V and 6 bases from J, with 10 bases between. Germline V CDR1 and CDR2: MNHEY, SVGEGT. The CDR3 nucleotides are TGTGCCAGCAGCCCCCCTAGCGATACGCAGTATTTT. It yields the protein CASSPPSDTQYF.

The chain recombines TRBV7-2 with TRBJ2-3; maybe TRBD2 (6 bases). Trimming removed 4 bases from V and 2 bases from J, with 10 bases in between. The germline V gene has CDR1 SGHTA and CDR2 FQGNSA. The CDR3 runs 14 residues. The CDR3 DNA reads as TGTGCCAGCAGCTCGGGGGAGTTCACAGATACGCAGTATTTT. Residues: CASSSGEFTDTQYF.

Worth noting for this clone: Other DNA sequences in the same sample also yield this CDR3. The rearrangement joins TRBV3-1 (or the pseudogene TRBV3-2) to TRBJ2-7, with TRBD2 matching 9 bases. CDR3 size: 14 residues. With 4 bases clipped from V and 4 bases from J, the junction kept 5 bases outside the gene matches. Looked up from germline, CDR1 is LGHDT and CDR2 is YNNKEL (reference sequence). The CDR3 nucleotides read TGTGCCAGCAGCCCACCGGGACTAGCTTACGAGCAGTACTTC. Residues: CASSPPGLAYEQYF.

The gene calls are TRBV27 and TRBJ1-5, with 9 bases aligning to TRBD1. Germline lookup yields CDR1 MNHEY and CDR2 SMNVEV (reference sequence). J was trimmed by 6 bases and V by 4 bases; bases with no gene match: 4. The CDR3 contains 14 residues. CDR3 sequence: CASSSTGGSQPQHF. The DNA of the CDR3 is TGTGCCAGCAGTTCCACAGGGGGCAGTCAGCCCCAGCATTTT.

The CDR3 sequence: CSVKAGLASNEQFF. The CDR3 DNA reads TGCAGCGTTAAAGCGGGACTAGCCTCCAATGAGCAGTTCTTC. V and J are TRBV29-1 and TRBJ2-1, with TRBD2 matching over 9 bases. Germline CDR1 is SQVTM and CDR2 is ANQGSEA. V was clipped by 5 bases and J by 6 bases; unmatched bases: 8. CDR3 length: 14 amino acids.

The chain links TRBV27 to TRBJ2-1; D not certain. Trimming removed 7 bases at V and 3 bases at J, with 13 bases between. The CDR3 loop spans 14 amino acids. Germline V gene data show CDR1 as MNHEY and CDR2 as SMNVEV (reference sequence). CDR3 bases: TGTGCCAGCACCCCAGGTGGTGGCTACAATGAGCAGTTCTTC. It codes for CASTPGGGYNEQFF.